The 28 T cell receptor beta chains given below trace back to one sample, sequenced in a study of T cell changes during pregnancy in multiple sclerosis. Assay: immunoSEQ multiplex PCR; the TCRdb copy retains only in-frame clones and omits some. This sample yields about 43,000 clones, of which roughly 88% are seen a single time; 4% to 5% belongs to the top ten. The sample in question was peripheral blood, obtained in the second trimester of pregnancy. Every receptor here comes from a female donor in good health, enrolled as a control in a pregnancy study.

The chain combines TRBV11-3 with TRBJ2-2, with D maybe TRBD2 (6 bases). V gave up 0 bases and J gave up 0 bases, with 11 bases separating them. The length of the CDR3 is 17 residues. Germline lookup yields CDR1 SGHNT and CDR2 YENEEA. CDR3 DNA: TGTGCCAGCAGCTTAGATCGCGGGGCCGCGAACACCGGGGAGCTGTTTTTT. Its translation is CASSLDRGAANTGELFF. Together with reference TRBV11-3 and TRBJ2-2, the CDR3 gives the full variable domain: EAGVVQSPRYKIIEKKQPVAFWCNPISGHNTLYWYLQNLGQGPELLIRYENEEAVDDSQLPKDRFSAERLKGVDSTLKIQPAELGDSAVYLCASSLDRGAANTGELFFGEGSRLTVL.

The V and J genes are TRBV7-2 and TRBJ2-2; 9 bases line up with TRBD1. There are 15 residues in the CDR3. The germline gives CDR1 SGHTA, CDR2 FQGNSA. Germline trimming cut 5 bases from V and 5 bases from J; bases unmatched to any gene: 6. CDR3 DNA: TGTGCCAGCAGCCCCCGGACAGGGGTGACCGGGGAGCTGTTTTTT. As protein: CASSPRTGVTGELFF.

This chain uses TRBV5-1 with TRBJ2-5; TRBD2 matches 10 bases. Looked up from germline, CDR1 is SGHRS and CDR2 is YFSETQ. CDR3 length equals 16 residues. Losses at the gene ends were 2 bases for V and 2 bases for J; bases not matched to a gene: 6. For the CDR3, the DNA is TGCGCCAGCAGCTTCGGACTAGCGGCAAGACAAGAGACCCAGTACTTC. Encoded protein: CASSFGLAARQETQYF.

The chain links TRBV7-9 to TRBJ1-2; D call uncertain. Per the germline V gene, CDR1 is SEHNR and CDR2 is FQNEAQ (reference sequence). The germline V and J ends were trimmed by 5 bases and 6 bases, with 13 bases remaining between them. There are 13 residues in the CDR3. The CDR3 loop is CASSHGGRDGYTF. In DNA, the CDR3 is TGTGCCAGCAGCCACGGAGGTAGGGATGGCTACACCTTC.

This clone was counted ten times or more. The chain couples TRBV7-9 to TRBJ2-1; 11 positions match TRBD2. The V gene end was trimmed by 0 bases and the J gene end by 3 bases; junction bases not matched to a gene: 1. CDR3 length equals 16 residues. CDR1 and CDR2 from the germline V gene are SEHNR and FQNEAQ (reference sequence). CDR3 in amino acids: CASSLASGGVYNEQFF. CDR3 nucleotides: TGTGCCAGCAGCTTAGCTAGCGGGGGGGTCTACAATGAGCAGTTCTTC.

The chain recombines TRBV7-6 with TRBJ1-3; D gene ambiguous. The germline CDR1 and CDR2 sequences are SGHVS and FNYEAQ. The CDR3 runs to 15 residues. Trimming removed 0 bases at V and 0 bases at J, with 6 bases between. For the CDR3, the DNA is TGTGCCAGCAGCTTAGCGCGTAGCTCTGGAAACACCATATATTTT. It encodes CASSLARSSGNTIYF.

V gene TRBV11-2 combines with J gene TRBJ1-6, with TRBD1 identical over 7 bases. CDR3 length equals 18 residues. With 1 base clipped from V and 1 base from J, the junction kept 7 bases outside the gene matches. Germline V gives CDR1 SGHAT, CDR2 FQNNGV. In DNA form, the CDR3 reads TGTGCCAGCAGCTTAGTGGTGACAGGGTTTTCCTATAATTCACCCCTCCACTTT. This gives the protein CASSLVVTGFSYNSPLHF. Combining the CDR3 with reference TRBV11-2 and TRBJ1-6 gives the whole variable domain EAGVAQSPRYKIIEKRQSVAFWCNPISGHATLYWYQQILGQGPKLLIQFQNNGVVDDSQLPKDRFSAERLKGVDSTLKIQPAKLEDSAVYLCASSLVVTGFSYNSPLHFGNGTRLTVT.

The chain links TRBV4-1 to TRBJ2-1; 9 nucleotides agree with TRBD2. The CDR3 loop spans 15 amino acids. V shed 1 base, J shed 6 bases, and the junction held 4 bases outside the gene matches. Germline V gene sequence: CDR1 MGHRA, CDR2 YSYEKL. The DNA of the CDR3 is TGCGCCAGCAGCCAAGGGGGTAGCGGGGGCAATGAGCAGTTCTTC. Translation gives CASSQGGSGGNEQFF.

This clone was counted between two and nine times. The chain joins TRBV4-3 to TRBJ2-3; tentatively, D is TRBD2 (6 bases). V lost 3 bases and J lost 9, with 16 bases in between. This CDR3 has 14 amino acids. Germline CDR1 and CDR2: LGHNA and YSLEER. Here the CDR3 DNA reads TGCGCCAGCAGCCAGGGCTGGGGAGGAGGCACGCAGTATTTT. This gives the protein CASSQGWGGGTQYF.

This clone was found once. V is TRBV4-1 and J is TRBJ1-3; D remains unclear. V was clipped by 2 bases and J by 0 bases, with 8 bases between them. CDR3 length: 15 amino acids. The germline V gene has CDR1 MGHRA and CDR2 YSYEKL. The CDR3 region has the DNA TGCGCCAGCAGCCAACGCGTAGACTCTGGAAACACCATATATTTT. It specifies CASSQRVDSGNTIYF.

The chain uses TRBV5-6 and TRBJ2-1, with 8 nucleotides matching TRBD2. The germline V gene encodes CDR1 SGHDT and CDR2 YYEEEE. Losses at the gene ends were 4 bases for V and 10 bases for J; bases not matched to a gene: 7. The CDR3 consists of 13 residues. This CDR3 reads CASSPFPGGEQFF. The CDR3, as DNA: TGTGCCAGCAGCCCCTTCCCGGGGGGGGAGCAGTTCTTC. Using reference TRBV5-6 and TRBJ2-1 for the parts outside the CDR3, the full variable domain is DAGVTQSPTHLIKTRGQQVTLRCSPKSGHDTVSWYQQALGQGPQFIFQYYEEEERQRGNFPDRFSGHQFPNYSSELNVNALLLGDSALYLCASSPFPGGEQFFGPGTRLTVL.

By share, this clone ranks as medium-sized (0.01 to 0.1%). V usage is TRBV25-1 and J usage is TRBJ1-5; D not resolved. The CDR3 runs to 12 residues. Germline CDR1 reads MGHDK; CDR2 reads SYGVNS. Trimming took 7 bases from V and 2 from J, leaving 6 bases between them. CDR3 nucleotides: TGTGCCAGCAACAGTGGCAATCAGCCCCAGCATTTT. Amino acid sequence: CASNSGNQPQHF.

V and J are TRBV6-5 and TRBJ2-3; TRBD2 aligns across 8 bases. Germline V gene lookup returns CDR1 MNHEY and CDR2 SVGAGI. After removal of 2 bases from V and 5 bases from J, the junction contained 6 bases not matched to a gene. The CDR3 sequence is 15 residues long. The CDR3 DNA reads as TGTGCCAGCAGTTACACGGGGGGGGTGAGAGATACGCAGTATTTT. Protein product: CASSYTGGVRDTQYF.

This clone has a single count. This chain connects TRBV9 to TRBJ2-5; 12 nucleotides line up with TRBD2. The germline V gene has CDR1 SGDLS and CDR2 YYNGEE. J lost 5 bases, V lost 0 bases, and 5 bases had no gene match. The CDR3 totals 16 residues. The CDR3, as DNA: TGTGCCAGCAGCGTAGCTACTCTAGCGGGGGGGGAGACCCAGTACTTC. Encoded protein: CASSVATLAGGETQYF.

This chain connects TRBV27 to TRBJ1-2, with D possibly TRBD1 on 5 matching bases. The CDR3 spans 15 residues. V shed 6 bases and J shed 8 bases, with 22 bases lying between them. Germline CDR1 MNHEY, CDR2 SMNVEV (reference sequence). CDR3 nucleotide sequence: TGTGCCAGCAGAGGAGTGGGCCGGGACTCGGGGGGCTACACCTTC. It encodes CASRGVGRDSGGYTF.

The chain joins TRBV2 to TRBJ1-3, with D unresolved. CDR1 SNHLY and CDR2 FYNNEI come from the germline V gene. The CDR3 has 16 residues. Trimming shortened V by 2 bases and J by 0 bases, and 11 bases separated the two germline ends. CDR3 amino acids: CASSESRPNSGNTIYF. In nucleotides, the CDR3 is TGTGCCAGCAGTGAATCCAGGCCAAACTCTGGAAACACCATATATTTT. Together with reference TRBV2 and TRBJ1-3, the CDR3 gives the full variable domain: EPEVTQTPSHQVTQMGQEVILRCVPISNHLYFYWYRQILGQKVEFLVSFYNNEISEKSEIFDDQFSVERPDGSNFTLKIRSTKLEDSAMYFCASSESRPNSGNTIYFGEGSWLTVV.

This clone appeared once. CDR3 protein: CASSALAGGPREQYF. Written as DNA, the CDR3 is TGTGCCAGCAGCGCGCTAGCGGGGGGGCCCCGCGAGCAGTACTTC. This sequence joins TRBV7-2 and TRBJ2-7; 12 bases align to TRBD2. In germline, CDR1 is SGHTA, CDR2 FQGNSA. V lost 5 bases, J lost 6 bases, and 8 bases stayed unmatched. There are 15 residues in the CDR3.

This clone is termed medium-sized. This chain links TRBV13 with TRBJ2-7, with 8 bases lining up with TRBD2. With V trimmed by 4 bases and J by 3 bases, 5 bases remained unmatched. This CDR3 is 14 amino acids long. Germline lookup yields CDR1 PRHDT and CDR2 FYEKMQ (reference sequence). CDR3 nucleotide sequence: TGTGCCAGCAGCTCGGGGGGGAGGCTCTACGAGCAGTACTTC. This codes for CASSSGGRLYEQYF.

The gene calls are TRBV7-6 and TRBJ1-1, with 12 bases lining up with TRBD1. Germline V gene lookup returns CDR1 SGHVS and CDR2 FNYEAQ. This CDR3 comprises 16 residues. The V segment lost 5 bases and the J segment 4 bases; nucleotides outside the gene matches: 8. CDR3 in DNA: TGTGCCAGCAGCCCGGGGACAGGGGGCTCGCCCACTGAAGCTTTCTTT. It yields the protein CASSPGTGGSPTEAFF.

The V call is TRBV6-5, the J call TRBJ2-7; maybe TRBD1 (5 bases). With 4 bases removed from V and 2 bases from J, the gap between germline ends came to 9 bases. The CDR3 consists of 13 residues. In germline, CDR1 is MNHEY, CDR2 SVGAGI. CDR3 sequence (DNA): TGTGCCAGCAGTTTCTCGGACACCTACGAGCAGTACTTC. It translates to CASSFSDTYEQYF.

The rearrangement links TRBV13 to TRBJ1-2; D is ambiguous. The CDR3 length is 14 residues. Trimming removed 5 bases from V and 2 bases from J, with 12 bases in between. CDR1 is PRHDT, CDR2 FYEKMQ, per germline (reference sequence). CDR3 sequence (DNA): TGTGCCAGCAGCGCCCCTTACAGAAACTATGGCTACACCTTC. Its translation: CASSAPYRNYGYTF.

V is TRBV5-1 and J is TRBJ2-3; D is perhaps TRBD1 (6 bases). The CDR3 totals 15 residues. From germline, CDR1 is SGHRS and CDR2 YFSETQ. V was shortened by 0 bases and J by 2 bases, with 10 bases between the two germline ends. The CDR3 spells CASSLEGVATDTQYF. The DNA of the CDR3 is TGCGCCAGCAGCTTGGAGGGGGTGGCCACAGATACGCAGTATTTT.

This clone showed up just once. The chain links TRBV18 to TRBJ1-2, with no clear D. This CDR3 has 13 amino acids. Germline CDR1 reads KGHSH; CDR2 reads LQKENI. Trimming stripped 2 bases from V and 8 bases from J, with 12 bases between. As DNA, the CDR3 is TGTGCCAGCTCACCAATTCCGGGAACCGGCTACACCTTC. Protein product: CASSPIPGTGYTF.

The chain uses TRBV9 and TRBJ2-2, with D possibly being TRBD2 (6 bases). Trimming cost V 0 bases and J 5 bases, with 14 bases left between them. The CDR3 covers 16 residues. Germline CDR1 is SGDLS and CDR2 is YYNGEE. This chain's CDR3 is CASSVETPGGTGELFF. CDR3 DNA sequence: TGTGCCAGCAGCGTAGAAACTCCTGGAGGGACCGGGGAGCTGTTTTTT.

The chain links TRBV9 to TRBJ2-5; 7 bases align to TRBD1. CDR3 length: 16 residues. After removal of 0 bases from V and 5 bases from J, the junction contained 10 bases not matched to a gene. Per germline, CDR1 SGDLS and CDR2 YYNGEE. The CDR3 here is CASSVEGQNLRETQYF. Here the CDR3 DNA reads TGTGCCAGCAGCGTAGAGGGACAGAACCTAAGGGAGACCCAGTACTTC.

V is TRBV4-1 and J is TRBJ2-1; 8 bases are shared with TRBD2. The CDR3 consists of 16 residues. CDR1 and CDR2 from the germline V gene are MGHRA and YSYEKL. The V gene end was trimmed by 1 base and the J gene end by 2 bases; junction bases not matched to a gene: 4. The CDR3 spells CASSQGLRGAYNEQFF. The CDR3 DNA is TGCGCCAGCAGCCAAGGGTTGCGGGGGGCCTACAATGAGCAGTTCTTC.

The chain links TRBV15 to TRBJ2-3; 9 nucleotides agree with TRBD2. With V trimmed by 1 base and J by 2 bases, 7 bases remained unmatched. The CDR3 consists of 17 residues. Germline V gives CDR1 LNHNV, CDR2 YYDKDF (reference sequence). Here the CDR3 reads CATSRVRLAGNTDTQYF. CDR3 nucleotide sequence: TGTGCCACCAGCAGAGTGCGGCTAGCGGGGAACACAGATACGCAGTATTTT.

The V gene is TRBV19, the J gene TRBJ1-1; TRBD1 aligns across 7 bases. Losses at the gene ends were 10 bases for V and 3 bases for J; bases not matched to a gene: 14. Germline V gene lookup returns CDR1 LNHDA and CDR2 SQIVND (reference sequence). The CDR3 runs to 15 residues. The CDR3 protein is CAMGQFPLTDTEAFF. Here the CDR3 DNA reads TGTGCCATGGGACAGTTTCCCCTAACGGACACTGAAGCTTTCTTT.